This passage covers 15 T cell receptor beta chains from one sample sequenced in a study of T-cell reconstitution after alpha-beta-depleted transplantation in children. Library preparation (for TCRbeta) was performed with unique molecular identifiers. Using its own MiXCR run on the PCR reads, TCRdb lists one record per CDR3 protein. The profile covers 480,000 or so distinct CDR3 sequences, with 10% to 13% appearing a single time and around 2.2% taken by the ten largest. The sequencing here drew on PBMCs, taken before TCRalphabeta/CD19-depleted stem cell transplant. The receptors shown here come from a child aged 2-15 years with inherited bone marrow failure, due to receive a stem cell transplant.

This clonotype was counted at least ten times. The chain couples TRBV29-1 to TRBJ2-1; D is uncertain. CDR1 is SQVTM, CDR2 ANQGSEA, per germline. Trimming removed 5 bases from V and 0 bases from J, with 17 bases in between. This CDR3 has 16 residues. For the CDR3, the DNA is TGCAGCGTTCGTATCCGACTGGAGAGCTCCTACAATGAGCAGTTCTTC. This gives the protein CSVRIRLESSYNEQFF.

This clonotype was counted at least ten times. The rearrangement links TRBV25-1 to TRBJ2-5; TRBD1 might be the D (5 bases). Per germline, CDR1 MGHDK and CDR2 SYGVNS. The V end was cut by 8 bases, the J end by 5 bases, with 9 bases between. This CDR3 is 11 amino acids long. This CDR3 reads CASQGGETQYF. CDR3 nucleotides: TGTGCCAGCCAGGGTGGGGAGACCCAGTACTTC.

V and J are TRBV15 and TRBJ1-5; 7 positions agree with TRBD1. The J segment lost 0 bases and the V segment lost 8 bases, leaving 7 bases of the junction unmatched. Germline lookup yields CDR1 LNHNV and CDR2 YYDKDF (reference sequence). The CDR3 loop spans 15 amino acids. The CDR3 coding sequence is TGTGCCACCTCCGGGACAGTGGATAGCAATCAGCCCCAGCATTTT. It codes for CATSGTVDSNQPQHF.

This clonotype was counted ten times or more. The chain combines TRBV21-1 with TRBJ2-7; the D call of TRBD2 is as the table states it, not checked on the DNA. TRBV21-1 is shown as a pseudogene. This CDR3 is built from 17 residues. The CDR3 is CASSKGGVTSGRSEQYF. CDR3 DNA: TGTGCCAGCAGCAAAGGCGGGGTAACTAGCGGGAGGAGCGAGCAGTACTTC.

The V gene is TRBV30, the J gene TRBJ2-1, with D tentatively TRBD2 (6 bases). The CDR3 covers 15 residues. V gave up 3 bases and J gave up 7 bases, with 19 bases separating them. Per germline, CDR1 GTSNPN and CDR2 SVGIG (reference sequence). CDR3 amino acids: CAWRGARSGTNEQFF. CDR3 sequence (DNA): TGTGCCTGGAGGGGTGCGCGTTCAGGGACTAATGAGCAGTTCTTC.

Points on this clonotype: The germline gene is not matched at one end of the junction; a read error may be the cause. This chain links TRBV7-7 with TRBJ2-2; 10 positions match TRBD2. There are 16 residues in the CDR3. CDR1 SSHAT and CDR2 FNYEAQ come from the germline V gene (reference sequence). The CDR3: CASRGLAGEPTGELFF. Here the CDR3 DNA reads TGTGCTAGCAGGGGTCTAGCGGGAGAGCCCACCGGGGAGCTGTTTTTT. Full variable domain (outside the CDR3, taken from reference TRBV7-7 and TRBJ2-2): GAGVSQSPRYKVTKRGQDVTLRCDPISSHATLYWYQQALGQGPEFLTYFNYEAQPDKSGLPSDRFSAERPEGSISTLTIQRTEQRDSAMYRCASRGLAGEPTGELFFGEGSRLTVL.

The chain couples TRBV7-2 to TRBJ2-7; TRBD2 agrees at 8 bases. Germline CDR1 reads SGHTA; CDR2 reads FQGNSA. Trimming at V came to 8 bases and at J to 1 base, leaving 10 bases not matched to a gene. This CDR3 has 15 amino acids. CDR3 coding DNA: TGTGCCAGCTCCACGGGGGGGAGTAGTTCCTACGAGCAGTACTTC. Protein sequence: CASSTGGSSSYEQYF. The entire variable domain, with the rest obtained from reference TRBV7-2 and TRBJ2-7, is as follows: GAGVSQSPSNKVTEKGKDVELRCDPISGHTALYWYRQSLGQGLEFLIYFQGNSAPDKSGLPSDRFSAERTGGSVSTLTIQRTQQEDSAVYLCASSTGGSSSYEQYFGPGTRLTVT.

In its sample, this clonotype was seen many times. This chain links TRBV5-8 with TRBJ2-1, with D possibly TRBD2 on 8 matching bases. The V and J ends lost 0 bases and 5 bases respectively, with 18 bases between them. The CDR3 spans 17 residues. Germline loops: CDR1 SGHTS, CDR2 YDEGEE. CDR3 sequence reads: CASSLAGGTRANNEQFF. The CDR3 coding sequence is TGTGCCAGCAGCTTGGCAGGGGGGACTAGGGCCAACAATGAGCAGTTCTTC.

This clonotype was picked up a small number of times. This rearrangement joins TRBV2 to TRBJ2-2; D remains ambiguous. Germline CDR1 SNHLY, CDR2 FYNNEI. The CDR3 contains 13 residues. Trimming left V 7 bases short and J 4 bases short, with 10 bases between. The CDR3 bases are TGTGCCAGCACGGCACACCCCACCGGGGAGCTGTTTTTT. This codes for CASTAHPTGELFF.

This clonotype was seen many times. The V gene is TRBV20-1, the J gene TRBJ1-1, with 8 nucleotides matching TRBD1. This CDR3 spans 14 amino acids. Germline V gene sequence: CDR1 DFQATT, CDR2 SNEGSKA (reference sequence). Losses at the gene ends were 6 bases for V and 5 bases for J; bases not matched to a gene: 11. The CDR3 coding sequence is TGCAGTGCCCCGGGACAGGTTTTGTTGACTGAAGCTTTCTTT. It encodes CSAPGQVLLTEAFF.

This clonotype was counted between two and nine times. V is TRBV25-1 and J is TRBJ2-5; no clear D. Germline assignment: CDR1 MGHDK and CDR2 SYGVNS. The length of the CDR3 is 13 residues. V lost 10 bases to trimming and J lost 0 bases, with 12 bases between them. Written as DNA, the CDR3 is TGTGCCACTCAAGCCTATAACCAAGAGACCCAGTACTTC. Encoded protein: CATQAYNQETQYF.

This clonotype was seen repeatedly, ten times or more. The rearrangement uses TRBV19 and TRBJ1-5; 7 nucleotides align to TRBD1. Germline CDR1 is LNHDA and CDR2 is SQIVND (reference sequence). V dropped 3 bases and J dropped 5; count of bases not matched to a gene: 7. This CDR3 has 15 amino acids. CDR3 loop: CASSIRDSLHQPQHF. CDR3 coding DNA: TGTGCCAGTAGTATCCGGGACAGCTTACATCAGCCCCAGCATTTT.

Ten or more counts support this clonotype. The chain couples TRBV7-9 to TRBJ2-7; weak D call: TRBD2 (6 bases). Germline values: CDR1 SEHNR, CDR2 FQNEAQ (reference sequence). The CDR3 has 15 amino acids. The V end was cut by 0 bases, the J end by 0 bases, with 9 bases between. The CDR3 sequence is CASSLAEGSSYEQYF. The CDR3 bases are TGTGCCAGCAGCTTAGCGGAGGGGAGCTCCTACGAGCAGTACTTC.

The rearrangement links TRBV5-5 to TRBJ2-5; 15 bases map to TRBD2. The CDR3 has 16 residues. The junction had 6 bases not matched to a gene; V was cut back by 2 bases and J by 7 bases. Germline lookup yields CDR1 SGHKS and CDR2 YYEKEE (reference sequence). DNA for the CDR3: TGTGCCAGCAGCTTCGGACTAGCGGGAGGGCCGGGGACCCAGTACTTC. Encoded protein: CASSFGLAGGPGTQYF.

The genes are TRBV5-1 and TRBJ2-1; TRBD2 matches 11 bases. Per germline, CDR1 SGHRS and CDR2 YFSETQ. CDR3 size: 18 residues. J gave up 4 bases and V 0 bases, and 9 bases lay outside the gene matches. The DNA for the CDR3 is TGCGCCAGCAGCTTGGATTTGAGACTAGCGGGACCATACAATGAGCAGTTCTTC. It specifies CASSLDLRLAGPYNEQFF.